This T cell receptor beta chain was documented in a study of T cells after yellow fever vaccination. From the 5' RACE reads, TCRdb called clonotypes with MiXCR, one entry per CDR3 protein. The sample lists more than 350,000 distinct CDR3 sequences, about 9.9% occurring once. There are a few counts of this clonotype. Germline V gives CDR1 SEHNR, CDR2 FQNEAQ (reference sequence). The germline V and J ends were trimmed by 3 bases and 6 bases, with 12 bases remaining between them. This CDR3 region has 15 residues. Specimen: PBMCs, collected on the day of the first yellow fever vaccination. The TCR was taken from a man aged 18 to 29 who received the YFV17D yellow fever vaccine. The chain combines TRBV7-9 with TRBJ1-6; TRBD1 might be the D (6 bases). This CDR3 is CASSFQGSVNSPLHF. For the CDR3, the DNA is TGTGCCAGCAGCTTTCAGGGGTCGGTTAATTCACCCCTCCACTTT.